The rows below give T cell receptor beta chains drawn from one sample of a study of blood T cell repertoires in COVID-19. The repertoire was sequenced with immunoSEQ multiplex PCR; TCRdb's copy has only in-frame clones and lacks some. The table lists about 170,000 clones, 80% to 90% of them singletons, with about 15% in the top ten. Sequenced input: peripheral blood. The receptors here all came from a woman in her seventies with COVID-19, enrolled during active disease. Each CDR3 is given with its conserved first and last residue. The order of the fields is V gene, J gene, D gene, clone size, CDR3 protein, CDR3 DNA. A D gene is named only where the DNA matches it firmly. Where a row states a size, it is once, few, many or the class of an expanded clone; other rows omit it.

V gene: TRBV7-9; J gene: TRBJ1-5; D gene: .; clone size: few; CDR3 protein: CASSFQGNQPQHF; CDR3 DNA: TGTGCCAGCAGTTTTCAGGGGAATCAGCCCCAGCATTTT
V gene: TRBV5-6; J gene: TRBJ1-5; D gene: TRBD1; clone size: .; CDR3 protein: CASSITGGWDQPQHF; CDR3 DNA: TGTGCCAGCAGCATAACAGGGGGCTGGGATCAGCCCCAGCATTTT
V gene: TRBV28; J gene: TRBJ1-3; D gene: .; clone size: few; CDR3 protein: CASSFQGAVGNTIYF; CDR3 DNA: TGTGCCAGCAGTTTTCAAGGGGCTGTAGGAAACACCATATATTTT
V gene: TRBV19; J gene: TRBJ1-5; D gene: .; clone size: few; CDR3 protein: CASSISGIQPQHF; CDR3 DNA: TGTGCCAGTAGTATCTCAGGGATTCAGCCCCAGCATTTT
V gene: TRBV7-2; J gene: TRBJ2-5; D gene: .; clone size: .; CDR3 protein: CASSYAGYQETQYF; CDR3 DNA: TGTGCCAGCAGTTATGCTGGCTACCAAGAGACCCAGTACTTC
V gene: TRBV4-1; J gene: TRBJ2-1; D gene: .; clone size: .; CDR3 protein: CASSQDLAQFF; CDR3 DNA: TGCGCCAGCAGCCAAGATTTGGCGCAGTTCTTC
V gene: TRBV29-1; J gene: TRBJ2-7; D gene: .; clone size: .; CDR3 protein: CSVGGLGEQYF; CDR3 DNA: TGCAGCGTTGGGGGGCTGGGGGAGCAGTACTTC
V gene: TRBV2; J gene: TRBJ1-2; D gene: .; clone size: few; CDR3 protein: CASSDRTGYTF; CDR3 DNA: TGTGCCAGCAGCGACAGAACGGGCTACACCTTC
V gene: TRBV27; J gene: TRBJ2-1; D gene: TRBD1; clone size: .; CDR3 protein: CASGDRANEQFF; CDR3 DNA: TGTGCCAGCGGCGACAGGGCCAATGAGCAGTTCTTC
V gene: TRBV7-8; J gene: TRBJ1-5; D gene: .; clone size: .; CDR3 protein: CASSLLSQRNQPQHF; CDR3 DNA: TGTGCCAGCAGCTTATTGAGTCAGAGGAATCAGCCCCAGCATTTT
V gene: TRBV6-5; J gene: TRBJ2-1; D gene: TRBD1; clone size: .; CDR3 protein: CASSKTGGVYNEQFF; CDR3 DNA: TGTGCCAGCAGTAAAACAGGGGGCGTCTACAATGAGCAGTTCTTC
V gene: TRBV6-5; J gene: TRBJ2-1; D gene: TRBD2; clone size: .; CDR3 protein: CASSLSGRYNEQFF; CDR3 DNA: TGTGCCAGCAGTTTAAGCGGGAGATACAATGAGCAGTTCTTC
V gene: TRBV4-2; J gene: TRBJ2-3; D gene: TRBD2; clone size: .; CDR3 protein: CASSQSLLATTDTQYF; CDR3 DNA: TGTGCCAGCAGCCAAAGTTTACTAGCGACCACAGATACGCAGTATTTT
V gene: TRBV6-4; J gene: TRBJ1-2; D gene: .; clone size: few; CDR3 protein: CASAPEANYGYTF; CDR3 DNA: TGTGCCAGCGCCCCCGAGGCTAACTATGGCTACACCTTC
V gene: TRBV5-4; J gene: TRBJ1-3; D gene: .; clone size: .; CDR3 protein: CASSLQGFSGNTIYF; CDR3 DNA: TGTGCCAGCAGCTTGCAGGGGTTCTCTGGAAACACCATATATTTT
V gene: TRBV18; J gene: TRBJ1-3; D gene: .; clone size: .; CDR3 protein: CASSQPPGGSGNTIYF; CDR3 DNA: TGTGCCAGCTCACAACCTCCGGGAGGGTCTGGAAACACCATATATTTT
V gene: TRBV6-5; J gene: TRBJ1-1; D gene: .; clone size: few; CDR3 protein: CASSYGGPTTEAFF; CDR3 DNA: TGTGCCAGCAGTTATGGGGGCCCGACCACTGAAGCTTTCTTT
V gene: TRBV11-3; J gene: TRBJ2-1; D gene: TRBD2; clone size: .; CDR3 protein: CASSLGGTSVNEQFF; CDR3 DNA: TGTGCCAGCAGCTTAGGGGGGACTAGTGTCAATGAGCAGTTCTTC
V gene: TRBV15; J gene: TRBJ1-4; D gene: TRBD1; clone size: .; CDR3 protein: CATSRGTGGVEKLFF; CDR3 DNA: TGTGCCACCAGCAGGGGGACAGGCGGGGTGGAAAAACTGTTTTTT
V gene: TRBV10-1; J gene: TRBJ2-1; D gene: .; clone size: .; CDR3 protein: CASSEFSGSSSYNEQFF; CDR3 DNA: TGCGCCAGCAGTGAATTCAGCGGATCGAGCTCCTACAATGAGCAGTTCTTC
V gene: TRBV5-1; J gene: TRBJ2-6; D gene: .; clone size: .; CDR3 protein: CASKQPGANVLTF; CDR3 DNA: TGCGCCAGCAAGCAACCCGGGGCCAACGTCCTGACTTTC
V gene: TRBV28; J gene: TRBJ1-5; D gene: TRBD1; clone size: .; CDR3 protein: CASSNRGPDQPQHF; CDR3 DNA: TGTGCCAGCAGTAACAGGGGTCCCGATCAGCCCCAGCATTTT
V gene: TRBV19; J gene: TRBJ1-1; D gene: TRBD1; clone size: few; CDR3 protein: CASSIAGGTEAFF; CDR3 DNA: TGTGCCAGTAGTATTGCAGGGGGAACTGAAGCTTTCTTT
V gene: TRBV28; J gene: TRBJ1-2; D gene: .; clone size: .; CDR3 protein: CASSSVGYTF; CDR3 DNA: TGTGCCAGCAGTTCGGTAGGCTACACCTTC
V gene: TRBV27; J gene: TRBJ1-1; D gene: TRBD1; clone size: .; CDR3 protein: CASSLKGASTEAFF; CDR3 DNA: TGTGCCAGCAGTTTAAAGGGGGCGTCCACTGAAGCTTTCTTT
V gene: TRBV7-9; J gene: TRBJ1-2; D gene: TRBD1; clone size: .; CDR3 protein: CASSAGTDYGYTF; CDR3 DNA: TGTGCCAGCAGCGCAGGGACAGATTATGGCTACACCTTC
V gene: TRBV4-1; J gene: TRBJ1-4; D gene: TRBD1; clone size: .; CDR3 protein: CASSLGGQGDEKLFF; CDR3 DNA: TGCGCCAGCAGCCTGGGGGGACAGGGAGATGAAAAACTGTTTTTT
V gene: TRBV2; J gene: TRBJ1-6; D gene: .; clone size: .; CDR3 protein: CASSAGGRSPLHF; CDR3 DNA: TGTGCCAGCAGTGCGGGGGGGCGGTCACCCCTCCACTTT
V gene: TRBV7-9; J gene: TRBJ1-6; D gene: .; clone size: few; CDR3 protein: CASSFDSSPLHF; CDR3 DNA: TGTGCCAGCAGCTTTGACAGTTCACCCCTCCACTTT
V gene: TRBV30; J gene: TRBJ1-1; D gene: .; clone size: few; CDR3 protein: CAWSVGGEGMNTEAFF; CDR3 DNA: TGTGCCTGGAGTGTAGGAGGAGAGGGTATGAACACTGAAGCTTTCTTT
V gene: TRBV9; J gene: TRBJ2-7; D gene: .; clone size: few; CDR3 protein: CASSETTFGEQYF; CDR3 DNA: TGTGCCAGCAGCGAGACTACCTTCGGGGAGCAGTACTTC
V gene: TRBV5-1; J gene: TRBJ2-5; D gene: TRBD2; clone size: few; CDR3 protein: CASSLGPRTSGETQYF; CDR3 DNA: TGCGCCAGCAGCTTGGGGCCCCGGACTAGCGGAGAGACCCAGTACTTC
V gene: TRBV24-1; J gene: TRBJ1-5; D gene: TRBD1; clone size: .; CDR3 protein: CATSDSDREKPQHF; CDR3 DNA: TGTGCCACCAGTGATTCGGACAGGGAAAAGCCCCAGCATTTT
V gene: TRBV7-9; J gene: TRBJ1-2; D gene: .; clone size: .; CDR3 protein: CASSSIHGGDYGYTF; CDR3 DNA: TGTGCCAGCAGCTCCATCCACGGGGGGGACTATGGCTACACCTTC
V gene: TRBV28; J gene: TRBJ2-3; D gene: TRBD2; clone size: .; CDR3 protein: CASSFGGSGEGDTQYF; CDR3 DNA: TGTGCCAGCAGTTTCGGGGGTAGCGGGGAGGGAGATACGCAGTATTTT
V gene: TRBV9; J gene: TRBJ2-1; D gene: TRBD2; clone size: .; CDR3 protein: CASSVGVGSGSVYNEQFF; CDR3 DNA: TGTGCCAGCAGCGTAGGAGTGGGTAGCGGGAGTGTGTACAATGAGCAGTTCTTC
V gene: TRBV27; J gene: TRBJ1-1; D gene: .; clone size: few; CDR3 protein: CASSSNRFMNTEAFF; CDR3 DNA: TGTGCCAGCAGTTCAAACAGGTTCATGAACACTGAAGCTTTCTTT
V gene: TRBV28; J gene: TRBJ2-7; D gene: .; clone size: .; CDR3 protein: CASSPVGGLTYEQYF; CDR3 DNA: TGTGCCAGCAGTCCCGTTGGGGGCCTGACCTACGAGCAGTACTTC
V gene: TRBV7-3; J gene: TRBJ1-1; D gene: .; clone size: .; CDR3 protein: CASSLRGGGNTEAFF; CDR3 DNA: TGTGCCAGCAGCTTAAGGGGCGGTGGGAACACTGAAGCTTTCTTT
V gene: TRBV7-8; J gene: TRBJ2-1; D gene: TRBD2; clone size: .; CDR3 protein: CASSLMGLAGGRNEQFF; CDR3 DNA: TGTGCCAGCAGCTTGATGGGACTAGCGGGAGGGAGGAATGAGCAGTTCTTC
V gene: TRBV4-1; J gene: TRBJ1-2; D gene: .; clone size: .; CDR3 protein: CASSQDSLLYGYTF; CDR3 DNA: TGCGCCAGCAGCCAAGATAGTCTCCTCTATGGCTACACCTTC
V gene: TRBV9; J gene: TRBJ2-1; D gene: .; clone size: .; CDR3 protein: CASSVEPQDNEQFF; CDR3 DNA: TGTGCCAGCAGCGTAGAGCCGCAAGACAATGAGCAGTTCTTC
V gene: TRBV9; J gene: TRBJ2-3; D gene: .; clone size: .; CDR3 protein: CASSTRGHPSTDTQYF; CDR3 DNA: TGTGCCAGCAGCACACGGGGACACCCGAGCACAGATACGCAGTATTTT
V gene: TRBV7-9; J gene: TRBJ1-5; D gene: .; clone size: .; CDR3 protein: CASSYNSNQPQHF; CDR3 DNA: TGTGCCAGCAGCTACAATAGCAATCAGCCCCAGCATTTT
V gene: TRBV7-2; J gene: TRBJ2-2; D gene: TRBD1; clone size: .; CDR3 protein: CASSLLGQGNFGELFF; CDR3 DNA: TGTGCCAGCAGCTTATTGGGACAGGGTAATTTCGGGGAGCTGTTTTTT
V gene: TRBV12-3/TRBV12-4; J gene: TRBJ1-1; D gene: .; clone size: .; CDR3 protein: CATLGGWAAFF; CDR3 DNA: TGTGCCACCCTGGGGGGATGGGCAGCTTTCTTT
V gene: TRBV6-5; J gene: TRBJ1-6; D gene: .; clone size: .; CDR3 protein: CASVQGWSPLHF; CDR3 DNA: TGTGCCAGCGTGCAGGGATGGTCACCCCTCCACTTT
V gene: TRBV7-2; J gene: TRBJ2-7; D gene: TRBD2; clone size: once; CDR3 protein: CASSLGGRGHEQYF; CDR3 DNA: TGTGCCAGCAGCTTAGGCGGGAGGGGCCACGAGCAGTACTTC
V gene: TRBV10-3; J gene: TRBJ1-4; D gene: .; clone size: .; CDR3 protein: CAIGPGGVEKLFF; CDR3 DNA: TGTGCCATCGGCCCTGGGGGCGTTGAAAAACTGTTTTTT
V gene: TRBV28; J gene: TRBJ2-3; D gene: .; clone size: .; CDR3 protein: CASSRDTDTQYF; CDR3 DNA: TGTGCCAGCAGCCGAGACACAGATACGCAGTATTTT
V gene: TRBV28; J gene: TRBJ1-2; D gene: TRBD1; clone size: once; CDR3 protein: CASSPSLGQGLGGYTF; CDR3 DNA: TGTGCCAGCAGCCCCTCTCTGGGACAGGGGTTAGGGGGCTACACCTTC
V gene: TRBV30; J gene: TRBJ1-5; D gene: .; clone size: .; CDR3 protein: CAWSQSNQPQHF; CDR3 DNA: TGTGCCTGGAGCCAGTCAAATCAGCCCCAGCATTTT
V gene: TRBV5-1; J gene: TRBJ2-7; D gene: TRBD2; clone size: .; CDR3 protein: CASSATGLADSLSYEQYF; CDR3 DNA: TGCGCCAGCAGCGCGACGGGACTAGCGGACTCCCTCTCCTACGAGCAGTACTTC